These 8 T cell receptor beta chains came from one sample sequenced in a study of shared clonotypes between healthy human individuals. Generated by immunoSEQ multiplex PCR, the TCRdb table keeps only in-frame clones and is missing some. The table records about 1.1 million clones, about 84% of them present only once. Sequenced: memory CD4+ T cells from PBMCs. Regarding subset: CD45RA-negative fraction. The receptors come from a man aged 18 to 30 in good health. Some clones in this sample may be carry-over from other donors' samples.

DNA for the CDR3: TGTGCCAGCAGCCGACAGGTAGCGGAGCCCCAGCATTTT. Encoded protein: CASSRQVAEPQHF. The chain combines TRBV14 with TRBJ1-5; D might be TRBD1 (6 bases). Deletions cut 4 bases from V and 8 bases from J, with 12 bases between. Germline V gives CDR1 SGHDN, CDR2 FVKESK. The CDR3 extends over 13 amino acids.

CDR3: CASNPGTGIAYGYTF. The CDR3 DNA sequence: TGTGCCAGCAATCCAGGGACAGGGATCGCGTATGGCTACACCTTC. V usage is TRBV28 and J usage is TRBJ1-2; 9 bases agree with TRBD1. This CDR3 is 15 amino acids long. Per the germline V gene, CDR1 is MDHEN and CDR2 is SYDVKM. With V trimmed by 7 bases and J by 5 bases, 11 bases remained unmatched.

The chain is built from TRBV11-2 and TRBJ2-1; 9 bases fit TRBD2. V was pared by 4 bases and J by 0 bases, with 4 bases of the junction left unmatched. Germline V CDR1 and CDR2: SGHAT, FQNNGV. The CDR3 sequence is 16 residues long. CDR3 region: CASSSLAGRSYNEQFF. CDR3 coding DNA: TGTGCCAGCAGCTCCCTAGCGGGACGCTCCTACAATGAGCAGTTCTTC. Full variable domain (remainder filled in from reference TRBV11-2 and TRBJ2-1): EAGVAQSPRYKIIEKRQSVAFWCNPISGHATLYWYQQILGQGPKLLIQFQNNGVVDDSQLPKDRFSAERLKGVDSTLKIQPAKLEDSAVYLCASSSLAGRSYNEQFFGPGTRLTVL.

CDR3 in amino acids: CASSSPPSSGNTIYF. CDR3 nucleotides: TGTGCCAGCAGTTCCCCCCCGAGCTCTGGAAACACCATATATTTT. The rearrangement links TRBV25-1 to TRBJ1-3; D not resolved. The CDR3 is made up of 15 amino acids. V was pared by 5 bases and J by 0 bases, with 11 bases between. Per the germline V gene, CDR1 is MGHDK and CDR2 is SYGVNS.

V and J are TRBV10-2 and TRBJ2-5, with a possible D match to TRBD1 (6 bases). The CDR3 has 13 amino acids. CDR1 is WSHSY and CDR2 is SAAADI in the germline V gene. Trimming removed 7 bases at V and 1 base at J, with 10 bases between. DNA of the CDR3: TGCGCCAGCAAAGGACAGATCCAAGAGACCCAGTACTTC. Translated: CASKGQIQETQYF.

This clone was picked up one time. The sample carries other DNA sequences with the same CDR3. V gene TRBV18 combines with J gene TRBJ1-1; 7 bases match TRBD1. CDR1 is KGHSH, CDR2 LQKENI, per germline. The CDR3 is 14 amino acids. The J segment lost 2 bases and the V segment lost 1 base, leaving 1 base of the junction unmatched. The CDR3 region is CASSPQGANTEAFF. The DNA of the CDR3 is TGTGCCAGCTCACCACAGGGGGCAAACACTGAAGCTTTCTTT.

The rearrangement joins TRBV7-2 to TRBJ1-3; D remains unclear. Between the trimmed V and J ends, which lost 5 bases and 0 bases, there was a span of 8 bases. Germline CDR1 and CDR2: SGHTA and FQGNSA. This CDR3 region has 14 residues. The CDR3 DNA follows: TGTGCCAGCAGCCGCATAAGCTCTGGAAACACCATATATTTT. It yields the protein CASSRISSGNTIYF.

This chain links TRBV5-5 with TRBJ1-2; no clear D. Germline V gene lookup returns CDR1 SGHKS and CDR2 YYEKEE (reference sequence). This CDR3 comprises 13 residues. With 4 bases removed from V and 5 bases from J, the gap between germline ends came to 12 bases. The CDR3 nucleotides are TGTGCCAGCAGCCCGACACTCACGTATGGCTACACCTTC. Residues: CASSPTLTYGYTF. Drawing the rest from reference TRBV5-5 and TRBJ1-2, the complete variable domain is DAGVTQSPTHLIKTRGQQVTLRCSPISGHKSVSWYQQVLGQGPQFIFQYYEKEERGRGNFPDRFSARQFPNYSSELNVNALLLGDSALYLCASSPTLTYGYTFGSGTRLTVV.